The 15 T cell receptor beta chains below all came from one sample that was sequenced in a study of OX40 agonist ivuxolimab in advanced cancers. Some clones are missing from TCRdb's copy, which holds only in-frame ones; the method was immunoSEQ multiplex PCR. The table shows about 98,000 clones, with 93% occurring only once. Material: CD4+ or CD8+ T cells sorted from blood, obtained in a trial of the OX40 agonist ivuxolimab. The receptors derive from an adult with an advanced solid tumor such as melanoma, head and neck, liver or kidney cancer.

As DNA, the CDR3 is TGTGCCAGCGGGGGGGTCTGGGGGAATTCACCCCTCCACTTT. It encodes CASGGVWGNSPLHF. This chain connects TRBV6-1 to TRBJ1-6; a weak D match, TRBD1 (5 bases). The CDR3 loop spans 14 amino acids. Germline V lookup: CDR1 MNHNS, CDR2 SASEGT. The V gene lost 8 bases and the J gene lost 7 bases, with 15 bases spanning the gap.

V and J are TRBV11-1 and TRBJ2-3; 10 bases align to TRBD1. Germline assignment: CDR1 SGHAT and CDR2 FQDESV (reference sequence). The CDR3 runs 16 residues. V was pared by 4 bases and J by 1 base, with 5 bases of the junction left unmatched. The CDR3 DNA reads TGTGCCAGCAGCTCAAGGACAGGGGGAGGCACAGATACGCAGTATTTT. Translating gives CASSSRTGGGTDTQYF.

The V and J genes are TRBV6-5 and TRBJ1-3, with D possibly matching TRBD1 (5 bases). Per the germline V gene, CDR1 is MNHEY and CDR2 is SVGAGI. The CDR3 has 15 residues. Trimming shortened V by 0 bases and J by 6 bases, and 12 bases separated the two germline ends. DNA of the CDR3: TGTGCCAGCAGTTACTCCGGGGGGTCTACAAACACCATATATTTT. It codes for CASSYSGGSTNTIYF.

The gene calls are TRBV30 and TRBJ2-5; unclear D gene. Between the trimmed V and J ends, which lost 3 bases and 2 bases, there was a span of 13 bases. This CDR3 contains 14 residues. Germline-derived CDR1 and CDR2 are GTSNPN and SVGIG (reference sequence). The CDR3 loop is CAWRSHPQQETQYF. DNA of the CDR3: TGTGCCTGGAGGTCCCACCCACAGCAAGAGACCCAGTACTTC.

The V and J genes are TRBV18 and TRBJ1-5; D is unclear. This CDR3 comprises 14 residues. Looked up from germline, CDR1 is KGHSH and CDR2 is LQKENI. The V end lost 3 bases, the J end lost 5 bases, and 11 bases lay between the germline ends. DNA for the CDR3: TGTGCCAGCTCACCGGAGGGTGGCGATCAGCCCCAGCATTTT. As protein: CASSPEGGDQPQHF.

V usage is TRBV30 and J usage is TRBJ1-2; no definite D call. V lost 5 bases and J 0 bases, leaving 10 bases between the germline ends. Per the germline V gene, CDR1 is GTSNPN and CDR2 is SVGIG (reference sequence). This CDR3 is 13 amino acids long. The CDR3 region is CAWGRLTNYGYTF. The CDR3 DNA reads as TGTGCCTGGGGACGACTGACTAACTATGGCTACACCTTC.

The chain links TRBV9 to TRBJ2-7, with D possibly matching TRBD1 (5 bases). Germline V lookup: CDR1 SGDLS, CDR2 YYNGEE. The CDR3 contains 16 residues. V was trimmed by 4 bases and J by 1 base, leaving 18 bases between them. CDR3 nucleotides: TGTGCCAGCAGCCCAGGGTGGGGTTTGGGGTCCTACGAGCAGTACTTC. Translated: CASSPGWGLGSYEQYF.

This rearrangement joins TRBV28 to TRBJ1-4; D not resolved. The CDR3 runs to 15 residues. CDR1 MDHEN and CDR2 SYDVKM come from the germline V gene. V gave up 5 bases and J gave up 5 bases, with 15 bases separating them. CDR3 amino acids: CASSTPGSGNEKLFF. CDR3 bases: TGTGCCAGCAGTACCCCGGGATCTGGGAATGAAAAACTGTTTTTT. Combining the CDR3 with reference TRBV28 and TRBJ1-4 gives the whole variable domain DVKVTQSSRYLVKRTGEKVFLECVQDMDHENMFWYRQDPGLGLRLIYFSYDVKMKEKGDIPEGYSVSREKKERFSLILESASTNQTSMYLCASSTPGSGNEKLFFGSGTQLSVL.

This chain joins TRBV5-6 and TRBJ2-1, with D perhaps matching TRBD1 (5 bases). Trimming cost V 0 bases and J 10 bases, with 11 bases left between them. CDR1 and CDR2 from the germline V gene are SGHDT and YYEEEE. The CDR3 runs 13 residues. CDR3 protein: CASSLAGPREQFF. CDR3 in DNA: TGTGCCAGCAGCTTGGCAGGGCCTCGGGAGCAGTTCTTC.

The V and J genes are TRBV5-1 and TRBJ1-6, with D tentatively TRBD1 (5 bases). This CDR3 contains 16 residues. Looked up from germline, CDR1 is SGHRS and CDR2 is YFSETQ. V lost 4 bases, J lost 13 bases, and 24 bases lay in between. Here the CDR3 reads CASSGTPAGGRIPLHF. The CDR3 DNA reads as TGCGCCAGCAGCGGGACCCCCGCTGGTGGGAGGATTCCCCTCCACTTT.

The genes are TRBV6-5 and TRBJ2-1, with D perhaps assigned TRBD1 or TRBD2 (7 bases each). The CDR3 has 13 amino acids. V lost 1 base and J 12 bases, leaving 13 bases between the germline ends. Germline V gene data show CDR1 as MNHEY and CDR2 as SVGAGI. The chain's CDR3 is CASSYFRGGGQFF. As DNA, the CDR3 is TGTGCCAGCAGTTACTTCAGGGGGGGCGGGCAGTTCTTC.

A remark on this clone: Other DNA sequences within the sample encode an identical CDR3. The chain couples TRBV28 to TRBJ1-2, with D perhaps matching TRBD1 (6 bases). The CDR3 totals 15 residues. Germline values: CDR1 MDHEN, CDR2 SYDVKM. Trimming left V 4 bases short and J 0 bases short, with 12 bases between. The chain's CDR3 is CASSSAGTTNYGYTF. In DNA form, the CDR3 reads TGTGCCAGCAGTTCGGCCGGGACAACTAACTATGGCTACACCTTC.

The chain has TRBV4-3 and TRBJ1-6, with D possibly being TRBD1 (5 bases). The CDR3 has 14 amino acids. V was trimmed by 3 bases and J by 9 bases, leaving 12 bases between them. Germline values: CDR1 LGHNA, CDR2 YSLEER. The CDR3 protein is CASSQGGDGSPLHF. Written as DNA, the CDR3 is TGCGCCAGCAGCCAGGGAGGGGATGGTTCACCCCTCCACTTT.

The chain couples TRBV20-1 to TRBJ1-2; no definite D call. CDR1 and CDR2 from the germline V gene are DFQATT and SNEGSKA (reference sequence). V lost 1 base, J lost 4 bases, and 4 bases lay in between. The CDR3 loop spans 11 amino acids. In DNA form, the CDR3 reads TGCAGTGCTAGAGTCGGCTATGGCTACACCTTC. This translates into CSARVGYGYTF.

This clone was counted only a few times. The chain has TRBV4-1 and TRBJ1-1; D is uncertain. The CDR3 has 14 residues. The V gene lost 0 bases and the J gene lost 6 bases, with 11 bases spanning the gap. Germline loops: CDR1 MGHRA, CDR2 YSYEKL. The DNA of the CDR3 is TGCGCCAGCAGCCAAGATCTAGGTATGCCTGAAGCTTTCTTT. This encodes CASSQDLGMPEAFF.